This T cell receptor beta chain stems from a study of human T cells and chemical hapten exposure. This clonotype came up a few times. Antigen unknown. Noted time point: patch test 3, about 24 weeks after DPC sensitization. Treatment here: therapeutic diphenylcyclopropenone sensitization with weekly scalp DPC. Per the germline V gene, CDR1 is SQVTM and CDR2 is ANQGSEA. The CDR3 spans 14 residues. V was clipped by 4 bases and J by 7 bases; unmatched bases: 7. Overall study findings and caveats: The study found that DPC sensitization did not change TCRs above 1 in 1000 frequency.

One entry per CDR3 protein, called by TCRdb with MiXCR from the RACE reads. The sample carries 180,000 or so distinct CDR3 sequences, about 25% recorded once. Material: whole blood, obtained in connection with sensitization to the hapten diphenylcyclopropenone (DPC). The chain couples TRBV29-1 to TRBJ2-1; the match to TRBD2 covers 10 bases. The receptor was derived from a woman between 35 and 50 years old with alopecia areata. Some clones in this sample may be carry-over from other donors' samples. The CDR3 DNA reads TGCAGCGTTGGAAAAGCGGGAGGGCCGAATGAGCAGTTCTTC. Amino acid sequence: CSVGKAGGPNEQFF.